Only one count was recorded for the clone carrying this T cell receptor (beta chain). Both 60 Vbeta primers and 13 Jbeta primers went into the PCR. Method: immunoSEQ multiplex PCR; TCRdb's copy keeps in-frame clones and lacks some. Among around 170,000 clones, roughly 84% were seen once, and the ten largest hold around 2.5%. This entry is derived from a study of cytomegalovirus exposure and HLA in healthy donors. Overall study context: Most donors, 80% to 90% of 398 genotyped, fell in the Caucasian-associated ancestry cluster.

CDR1 and CDR2 from the germline V gene are MNHNS and SASEGT. CDR3 length: 14 residues. The V end was cut by 8 bases, the J end by 6 bases, with 16 bases between. This receptor was taken from a woman in her 50s in good health and CMV-seropositive. The J gene is TRBJ2-2, the V gene TRBV6-1; D gene uncertain. The material sequenced was PBMCs. Here the CDR3 DNA reads TGTGCCAGCGGAGTTGGAGAAAACCCCGGGGAGCTGTTTTTT. This gives the protein CASGVGENPGELFF.